A single sample gave rise to the 21 T cell receptor beta chains below, sequenced in a study of CD8 T cells in Susac syndrome. Reverse transcription of about 0.45 to 1 ug RNA was carried out with random hexamers. TCRdb redid the calling of the immunoSEQ multiplex PCR reads with MiXCR, one entry per CDR3 protein. Here the sample spans approximately 120,000 distinct CDR3 sequences, less than 97% being singletons. Sequencing was done on a sample of CD4+ T cells from PBMCs. The receptors here all came from a human donor in good health.

This chain uses TRBV18 with TRBJ2-3; maybe TRBD2 (6 bases). This CDR3 is 15 amino acids long. Germline CDR1 KGHSH, CDR2 LQKENI. The V and J ends lost 2 bases and 1 base respectively, with 10 bases between them. CDR3: CASSPGGGGTDTQYF. CDR3 nucleotides: TGTGCCAGCTCACCAGGGGGAGGCGGCACAGATACGCAGTATTTT.

This chain joins TRBV23-1 and TRBJ2-2; TRBD1 is a possible D gene (6 bases). TRBV23-1 is marked as an open reading frame, function uncertain. There are 12 residues in the CDR3. V lost 11 bases and J 5 bases, leaving 12 bases between the germline ends. CDR3 protein: CAPKGGTGELFF. CDR3 in DNA: TGCGCCCCTAAAGGGGGAACCGGGGAGCTGTTTTTT.

The count of this clonotype is one. The V call is TRBV2, the J call TRBJ2-1; 12 bases are a match to TRBD2. Germline V gene sequence: CDR1 SNHLY, CDR2 FYNNEI. The ends lost 4 bases at V and 6 bases at J; junction bases unmatched: 13. This CDR3 region has 18 residues. The CDR3 bases are TGTGCCAGCAGTGGGGCTAGCGGGAGGGCTAGGGTTGGCAATGAGCAGTTCTTC. Encoded protein: CASSGASGRARVGNEQFF.

The chain recombines TRBV29-1 with TRBJ2-1; D uncertain. V shed 6 bases and J shed 2 bases, with 8 bases lying between them. Per the germline V gene, CDR1 is SQVTM and CDR2 is ANQGSEA. The CDR3 consists of 12 residues. CDR3 coding DNA: TGCAGCGTCGACCGTACCTACAATGAGCAGTTCTTC. As protein: CSVDRTYNEQFF.

The chain uses TRBV20-1 and TRBJ1-2, with D unresolved. This CDR3 comprises 11 residues. CDR1 and CDR2 from the germline V gene are DFQATT and SNEGSKA (reference sequence). The V gene lost 4 bases and the J gene lost 1 base, with 4 bases spanning the gap. The CDR3 sequence: CSAKFNYGYTF. CDR3 coding DNA: TGCAGTGCTAAATTTAACTATGGCTACACCTTC.

This clonotype was seen a single time. V gene TRBV7-9 combines with J gene TRBJ1-1; a possible D gene is TRBD1 (5 bases). The CDR3 contains 14 residues. Trimming left V 3 bases short and J 1 base short, with 9 bases between. Looked up from germline, CDR1 is SEHNR and CDR2 is FQNEAQ (reference sequence). CDR3 amino acids: CASSFTGTNTEAFF. CDR3 in DNA: TGTGCCAGCAGCTTTACCGGGACGAACACTGAAGCTTTCTTT.

The rearrangement links TRBV7-2 to TRBJ1-3, with D unresolved. Germline V gives CDR1 SGHTA, CDR2 FQGNSA. V lost 5 bases to trimming and J lost 4 bases, with 27 bases between them. The CDR3 contains 19 residues. The CDR3 nucleotides are TGTGCCAGCAGCCGCATCGCGAGCGGGCCCCCCGGCAAAGGAAACACCATATATTTT. The encoded protein is CASSRIASGPPGKGNTIYF.

This chain uses TRBV4-1 with TRBJ2-1, with 9 bases that match TRBD1. Germline loops: CDR1 MGHRA, CDR2 YSYEKL. V was clipped by 3 bases and J by 3 bases; unmatched bases: 6. The CDR3 has 16 residues. This CDR3 reads CASSQPRDRVYNEQFF. In DNA form, the CDR3 reads TGCGCCAGCAGCCAGCCCCGGGACAGGGTCTACAATGAGCAGTTCTTC.

This chain links TRBV9 with TRBJ2-1; 7 bases agree with TRBD2. Looked up from germline, CDR1 is SGDLS and CDR2 is YYNGEE. The junction had 10 bases not matched to a gene; V was cut back by 4 bases and J by 3 bases. The CDR3 spans 16 residues. The CDR3 is CASSTRASGNYNEQFF. For the CDR3, the DNA is TGTGCCAGCAGCACCCGCGCTAGCGGCAACTACAATGAGCAGTTCTTC.

The chain is built from TRBV27 and TRBJ2-3, with D possibly being TRBD2 (5 bases). The germline gives CDR1 MNHEY, CDR2 SMNVEV (reference sequence). Trimming removed 0 bases from V and 6 bases from J, with 25 bases in between. The CDR3 totals 19 residues. The DNA of the CDR3 is TGTGCCAGCAGTTTATCCAGCCCGAGGGTATCGGTCCCGGTGGATACGCAGTATTTT. Its protein product is CASSLSSPRVSVPVDTQYF.

CDR3 region: CASSLGAGRTKNIQYF. CDR3 DNA sequence: TGTGCCAGCAGCCTAGGAGCAGGGCGAACCAAAAACATTCAGTACTTC. The chain has TRBV7-6 and TRBJ2-4; D perhaps matches TRBD1 (5 bases). V was clipped by 5 bases and J by 2 bases, with 16 bases between them. The germline V gene has CDR1 SGHVS and CDR2 FNYEAQ. CDR3 length: 16 amino acids.

About this clonotype: One junction end does not reproduce the germline sequence, and a read error may be involved. The gene calls are TRBV30 and TRBJ1-1; weak D call: TRBD1 (6 bases). The CDR3 totals 14 residues. CDR1 and CDR2 (germline): GTSNPN, SVGIG (reference sequence). Here the CDR3 reads CAWTRTVINTEVFF. The CDR3 DNA reads TGTGCCTGGACCCGGACAGTGATCAACACTGAAGTTTTCTTT.

The DNA of the CDR3 is TGTGCCAGCAGCGTCAGGGTTACTGGCACAGATACGCAGTATTTT. Amino acid sequence: CASSVRVTGTDTQYF. The chain is built from TRBV4-2 and TRBJ2-3, with D tentatively TRBD1 (5 bases). Trimming cost V 5 bases and J 1 base, with 13 bases left between them. The CDR3 extends over 15 amino acids. Germline V CDR1 and CDR2: LGHNA, YNFKEQ.

This chain joins TRBV2 and TRBJ2-7; 7 bases fit TRBD2. This CDR3 has 14 residues. Losses at the gene ends were 6 bases for V and 2 bases for J; bases not matched to a gene: 7. Germline V gene sequence: CDR1 SNHLY, CDR2 FYNNEI. In DNA form, the CDR3 reads TGTGCCAGCAGCCGCGGGGGTACAGCCTACGAGCAGTACTTC. Translation gives CASSRGGTAYEQYF.

This rearrangement joins TRBV5-1 to TRBJ2-1, with D maybe TRBD1 (5 bases). The CDR3 sequence is 15 residues long. Trimming left V 4 bases short and J 0 bases short, with 11 bases between. Per the germline V gene, CDR1 is SGHRS and CDR2 is YFSETQ. CDR3 loop: CASSQIGDSYNEQFF. The CDR3 nucleotides are TGCGCCAGCAGCCAAATAGGGGACTCCTACAATGAGCAGTTCTTC.

The DNA of the CDR3 is TGCAGCGCTGCACTTGGTGAGGGCTATGGCTACACCTTC. It yields the protein CSAALGEGYGYTF. The chain recombines TRBV29-1 with TRBJ1-2, with D uncertain. CDR1 is SQVTM, CDR2 ANQGSEA, per germline. This CDR3 comprises 13 residues. Trimming left V 7 bases short and J 4 bases short, with 16 bases between.

The CDR3 DNA is TGTGCCAGCAGCTTACATGGAGGGACCCAGTACTTC. It yields the protein CASSLHGGTQYF. V is TRBV7-8 and J is TRBJ2-5, with D possibly matching TRBD2 (5 bases). The V and J ends lost 2 bases and 7 bases respectively, with 8 bases between them. Germline CDR1 and CDR2: SGHVS and FQNEAQ. The CDR3 is 12 amino acids.

This rearrangement joins TRBV6-1 to TRBJ2-3, with D perhaps matching TRBD2 (6 bases). Germline CDR1 MNHNS, CDR2 SASEGT. Trimming stripped 6 bases from V and 0 bases from J, with 16 bases between. The CDR3 totals 16 residues. The CDR3 protein is CASSTGRLVSTDTQYF. CDR3 nucleotides: TGTGCCAGCAGCACAGGTCGACTAGTGAGCACAGATACGCAGTATTTT.

The genes are TRBV30 and TRBJ1-3; no reliable D call. The ends were cut back, 8 bases at V and 5 bases at J, with 16 bases in the middle. The germline V gene has CDR1 GTSNPN and CDR2 SVGIG (reference sequence). This CDR3 comprises 13 residues. CDR3 region: CAGWRAARNTIYF. As DNA, the CDR3 is TGTGCCGGGTGGAGGGCAGCTAGAAACACCATATATTTT.

This sequence joins TRBV28 and TRBJ1-2; D possibly corresponds to TRBD1 (6 bases). The V end lost 8 bases, the J end lost 6 bases, and 16 bases lay between the germline ends. CDR3 length equals 13 residues. Looked up from germline, CDR1 is MDHEN and CDR2 is SYDVKM. CDR3 DNA sequence: TGTGCCAGCCTTACCCTGAGGGGGAATGGCTACACCTTC. Its protein product is CASLTLRGNGYTF.

The chain uses TRBV5-1 and TRBJ1-2; the match to TRBD1 covers 7 bases. V shed 3 bases, J shed 5 bases, and the junction held 16 bases outside the gene matches. Germline-derived CDR1 and CDR2 are SGHRS and YFSETQ. The CDR3 spans 17 residues. As DNA, the CDR3 is TGCGCCAGCAGCTACACACAGGGGTTCAACGGGGCGTATGGCTACACCTTC. Protein: CASSYTQGFNGAYGYTF.